These 18 T cell receptor beta chains originate from one sample sequenced in a study of blood T cell repertoires in COVID-19. Repertoires were generated with immunoSEQ multiplex PCR, while TCRdb's copy carries only in-frame clones and drops some. Found here are 240,000 or so clones, around 89% of them singletons; the top ten hold over 7.5%. The sample taken for sequencing was PBMCs or T cells enriched from blood (not recorded which). The receptors shown here come from a man aged 35 to 55 who had recovered from COVID-19.

The chain is built from TRBV12-3 or TRBV12-4 and TRBJ2-2; D not resolved. The CDR3 has 11 residues. For the CDR3, the DNA is TGTGGTTCAGGCCAGAACGGGGAGCTGTTTTTT. This encodes CGSGQNGELFF.

The chain joins TRBV11-3 to TRBJ2-3, with 7 bases fitting TRBD1. Trimming took 5 bases from V and 4 from J; bases not matched to a gene: 9. The CDR3 has 15 residues. The germline CDR1 and CDR2 sequences are SGHNT and YENEEA. CDR3 sequence reads: CASSVRDRTPDTQYF. CDR3 coding DNA: TGTGCCAGCAGCGTCCGGGACAGAACCCCAGATACGCAGTATTTT. Based on the CDR3 plus reference TRBV11-3 and TRBJ2-3, the full variable domain is EAGVVQSPRYKIIEKKQPVAFWCNPISGHNTLYWYLQNLGQGPELLIRYENEEAVDDSQLPKDRFSAERLKGVDSTLKIQPAELGDSAVYLCASSVRDRTPDTQYFGPGTRLTVL.

This clone was recorded once. The chain joins TRBV5-1 to TRBJ1-2; possibly TRBD1 for D (6 bases). With 8 bases removed from V and 3 bases from J, the gap between germline ends came to 14 bases. The germline CDR1 and CDR2 sequences are SGHRS and YFSETQ. The CDR3 has 13 amino acids. The CDR3 sequence is CASTTGLDYGYTF. The CDR3 bases are TGCGCCAGTACTACAGGGCTGGACTATGGCTACACCTTC.

This chain connects TRBV7-9 to TRBJ2-3; 12 bases map to TRBD2. V gave up 4 bases and J gave up 2 bases; unmatched junction bases: 10. This CDR3 has 18 residues. CDR1 and CDR2 from the germline V gene are SEHNR and FQNEAQ (reference sequence). The CDR3 spells CASSSQSTSGGYTDTQYF. The DNA for the CDR3 is TGTGCCAGCAGCTCGCAGTCAACTAGCGGGGGGTACACAGATACGCAGTATTTT.

In DNA form, the CDR3 reads TGTGCCAGCAGCTTAGCGACTGGGGACAACTACGAGCAGTACTTC. This encodes CASSLATGDNYEQYF. The chain combines TRBV7-6 with TRBJ2-7; possibly TRBD1 for D (6 bases). Deletions cut 0 bases from V and 3 bases from J, with 12 bases between. Germline lookup yields CDR1 SGHVS and CDR2 FNYEAQ. The CDR3 covers 15 residues.

The chain couples TRBV6-5 to TRBJ1-3, with D unresolved. This CDR3 is 12 amino acids long. CDR1 and CDR2 from the germline V gene are MNHEY and SVGAGI. Trimming shortened V by 6 bases and J by 3 bases, and 6 bases separated the two germline ends. Written as DNA, the CDR3 is TGTGCCAGCAGAGGCGGTGGAAACACCATATATTTT. It specifies CASRGGGNTIYF.

The chain couples TRBV12-3 or TRBV12-4 to TRBJ1-5, with 9 bases matching TRBD1. Trimming removed 6 bases from V and 6 bases from J; junction bases left unmatched: 3. The CDR3 contains 13 residues. CDR3 amino acids: CASRTGGSQPQHF. CDR3 bases: TGTGCCAGCAGGACAGGGGGTAGTCAGCCCCAGCATTTT.

This rearrangement joins TRBV7-9 to TRBJ1-2; perhaps TRBD1 as D (5 bases). Germline assignment: CDR1 SEHNR and CDR2 FQNEAQ (reference sequence). The CDR3 sequence is 17 residues long. V was shortened by 1 base and J by 6 bases, with 21 bases between the two germline ends. The CDR3 DNA is TGTGCCAGCAGCTTAGAGGACACCCGGGCAATAAGACATGGCTACACCTTC. Translation gives CASSLEDTRAIRHGYTF.

CDR3 sequence: CASSPRTSDTGELFF. CDR3 DNA: TGTGCCAGCAGTCCGCGGACTAGCGACACCGGGGAGCTGTTTTTT. V is TRBV27 and J is TRBJ2-2, with 9 bases that match TRBD2. The CDR3 contains 15 residues. The germline gives CDR1 MNHEY, CDR2 SMNVEV (reference sequence). The junction had 4 bases not matched to a gene; V was cut back by 5 bases and J by 3 bases.

V is TRBV7-9 and J is TRBJ2-7; TRBD1 matches 7 bases. Looked up from germline, CDR1 is SEHNR and CDR2 is FQNEAQ (reference sequence). CDR3 length equals 13 residues. Unmatched junction bases numbered 11, after V lost 5 bases and J lost 10 bases. This CDR3 reads CASSTGQSPVQYF. The DNA of the CDR3 is TGTGCCAGCAGCACGGGACAGTCCCCAGTACAGTACTTC.

The V gene is TRBV18, the J gene TRBJ1-1; TRBD1 might be the D (6 bases). Trimming removed 5 bases at V and 1 base at J, with 8 bases between. The CDR3 consists of 13 residues. Germline V gene data show CDR1 as KGHSH and CDR2 as LQKENI. The CDR3 region has the DNA TGTGCCAGCTCAGGGGGACAGAACACTGAAGCTTTCTTT. This gives the protein CASSGGQNTEAFF.

The chain uses TRBV28 and TRBJ1-4; D remains unclear. V shed 2 bases and J shed 4 bases, with 8 bases lying between them. The length of the CDR3 is 14 residues. CDR1 MDHEN and CDR2 SYDVKM come from the germline V gene. The CDR3: CASSLRLVNEKLFF. The CDR3 coding sequence is TGTGCCAGCAGTTTAAGACTGGTTAATGAAAAACTGTTTTTT.

The chain joins TRBV7-3 to TRBJ2-7; 14 bases map to TRBD2. V lost 4 bases, J lost 1 base, and 6 bases stayed unmatched. Germline V CDR1 and CDR2: SGHTA, FQGTGA. The CDR3 spans 17 residues. The CDR3 DNA reads TGTGCCAGCAGCTCGGGACTAGCGGGAGAGGGTTCCTACGAGCAGTACTTC. This codes for CASSSGLAGEGSYEQYF.

This clone was detected once. The chain uses TRBV14 and TRBJ2-1; D gene unclear. Germline V gene data show CDR1 as SGHDN and CDR2 as FVKESK. The ends were cut back, 3 bases at V and 4 bases at J, with 7 bases in the middle. This CDR3 has 13 amino acids. The CDR3 here is CASSQENYNEQFF. DNA for the CDR3: TGTGCCAGCAGCCAGGAGAATTACAATGAGCAGTTCTTC. The full variable domain, with the rest looked up from reference TRBV14 and TRBJ2-1, is EAGVTQFPSHSVIEKGQTVTLRCDPISGHDNLYWYRRVMGKEIKFLLHFVKESKQDESGMPNNRFLAERTGGTYSTLKVQPAELEDSGVYFCASSQENYNEQFFGPGTRLTVL.

This clone was observed once. V and J are TRBV5-4 and TRBJ2-5; perhaps TRBD1 as D (5 bases). CDR1 is SGHNT, CDR2 YYREEE, per germline (reference sequence). Trimming left V 3 bases short and J 5 bases short, with 14 bases between. The CDR3 has 14 residues. CDR3 sequence: CASSSQGYGETQYF. CDR3 bases: TGTGCCAGCAGCTCGCAGGGATACGGGGAGACCCAGTACTTC.

The gene calls are TRBV5-4 and TRBJ2-3, with D possibly TRBD2 on 6 matching bases. V lost 1 base and J lost 0, with 9 bases in between. The CDR3 totals 15 residues. The germline V gene has CDR1 SGHNT and CDR2 YYREEE (reference sequence). The DNA for the CDR3 is TGTGCCAGCAGCTTGACTAGCCGCAGCACAGATACGCAGTATTTT. Encoded protein: CASSLTSRSTDTQYF.

This chain uses TRBV18 with TRBJ1-5, with 7 bases fitting TRBD1. After removal of 1 base from V and 1 base from J, the junction contained 1 base not matched to a gene. Germline V CDR1 and CDR2: KGHSH, LQKENI. This CDR3 region has 15 residues. The CDR3 protein is CASSPRDRSNQPQHF. The CDR3 region has the DNA TGTGCCAGCTCACCACGGGACAGAAGCAATCAGCCCCAGCATTTT. The full variable domain, rest sourced from reference TRBV18 and TRBJ1-5, is NAGVMQNPRHLVRRRGQEARLRCSPMKGHSHVYWYRQLPEEGLKFMVYLQKENIIDESGMPKERFSAEFPKEGPSILRIQQVVRGDSAAYFCASSPRDRSNQPQHFGDGTRLSIL.

The rearrangement uses TRBV5-6 and TRBJ2-7; D might be TRBD1 (5 bases). The germline V gene has CDR1 SGHDT and CDR2 YYEEEE. The V gene lost 6 bases and the J gene lost 5 bases, with 18 bases spanning the gap. The CDR3 is made up of 14 amino acids. The CDR3 sequence: CASINRGSRHEQYF. The CDR3 bases are TGTGCCAGCATCAATAGGGGATCCCGCCACGAGCAGTACTTC. Full variable domain (missing parts from reference TRBV5-6 and TRBJ2-7): DAGVTQSPTHLIKTRGQQVTLRCSPKSGHDTVSWYQQALGQGPQFIFQYYEEEERQRGNFPDRFSGHQFPNYSSELNVNALLLGDSALYLCASINRGSRHEQYFGPGTRLTVT.